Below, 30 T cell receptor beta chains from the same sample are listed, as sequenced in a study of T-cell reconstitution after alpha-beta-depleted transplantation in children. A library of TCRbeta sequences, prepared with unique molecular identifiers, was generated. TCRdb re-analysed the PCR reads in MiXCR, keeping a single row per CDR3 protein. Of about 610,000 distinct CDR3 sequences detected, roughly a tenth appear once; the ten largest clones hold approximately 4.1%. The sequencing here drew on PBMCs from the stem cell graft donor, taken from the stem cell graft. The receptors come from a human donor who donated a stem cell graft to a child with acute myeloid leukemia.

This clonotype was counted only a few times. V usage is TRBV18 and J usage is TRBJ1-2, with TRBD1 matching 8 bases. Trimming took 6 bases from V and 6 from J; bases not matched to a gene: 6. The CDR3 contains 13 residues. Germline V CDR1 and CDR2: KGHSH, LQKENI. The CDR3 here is CASSRGQGDGYTF. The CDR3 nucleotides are TGTGCCAGCTCGCGCGGACAGGGCGATGGCTACACCTTC.

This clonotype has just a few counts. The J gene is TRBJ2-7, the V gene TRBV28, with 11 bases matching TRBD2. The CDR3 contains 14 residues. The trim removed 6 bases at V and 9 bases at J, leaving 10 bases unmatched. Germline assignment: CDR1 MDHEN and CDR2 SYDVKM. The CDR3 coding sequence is TGTGCCAGCAGCCGGACTAGCGGGTTGAGATTGCAGTACTTC. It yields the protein CASSRTSGLRLQYF.

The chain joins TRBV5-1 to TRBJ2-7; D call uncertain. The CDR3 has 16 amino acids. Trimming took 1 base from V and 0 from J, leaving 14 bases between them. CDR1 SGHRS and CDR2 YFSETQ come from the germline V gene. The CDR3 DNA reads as TGCGCCAGCAGCTTGAGGGTGGGATCCAGCTCCTACGAGCAGTACTTC. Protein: CASSLRVGSSSYEQYF. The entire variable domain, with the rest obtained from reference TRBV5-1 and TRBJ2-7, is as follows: KAGVTQTPRYLIKTRGQQVTLSCSPISGHRSVSWYQQTPGQGLQFLFEYFSETQRNKGNFPGRFSGRQFSNSRSEMNVSTLELGDSALYLCASSLRVGSSSYEQYFGPGTRLTVT.

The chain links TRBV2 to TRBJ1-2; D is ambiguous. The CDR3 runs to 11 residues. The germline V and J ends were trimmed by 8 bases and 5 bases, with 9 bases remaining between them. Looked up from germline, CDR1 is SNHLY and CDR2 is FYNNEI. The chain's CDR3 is CASGEGYGYTF. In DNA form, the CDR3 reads TGTGCCAGCGGCGAGGGATATGGCTACACCTTC.

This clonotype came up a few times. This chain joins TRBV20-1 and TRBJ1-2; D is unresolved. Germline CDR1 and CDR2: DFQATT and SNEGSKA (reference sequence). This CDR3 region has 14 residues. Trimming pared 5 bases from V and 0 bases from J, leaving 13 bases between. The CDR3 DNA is TGCAGTGCTGGACTCCGGGCCCCTAACTATGGCTACACCTTC. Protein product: CSAGLRAPNYGYTF.

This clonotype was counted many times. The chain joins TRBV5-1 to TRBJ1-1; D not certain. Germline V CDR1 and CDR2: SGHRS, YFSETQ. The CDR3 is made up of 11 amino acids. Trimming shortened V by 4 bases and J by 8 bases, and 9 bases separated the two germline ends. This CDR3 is CASSEGREAFF. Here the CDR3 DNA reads TGCGCCAGCAGCGAAGGCCGAGAAGCTTTCTTT.

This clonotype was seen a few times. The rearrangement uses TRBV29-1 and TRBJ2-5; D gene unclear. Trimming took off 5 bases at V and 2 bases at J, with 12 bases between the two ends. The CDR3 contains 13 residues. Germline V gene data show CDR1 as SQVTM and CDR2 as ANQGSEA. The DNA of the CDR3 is TGCAGCGTTCATTGGCCCCGACAAGAGACCCAGTACTTC. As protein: CSVHWPRQETQYF. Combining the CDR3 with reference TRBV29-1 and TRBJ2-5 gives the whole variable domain SAVISQKPSRDICQRGTSLTIQCQVDSQVTMMFWYRQQPGQSLTLIATANQGSEATYESGFVIDKFPISRPNLTFSTLTVSNMSPEDSSIYLCSVHWPRQETQYFGPGTRLLVL.

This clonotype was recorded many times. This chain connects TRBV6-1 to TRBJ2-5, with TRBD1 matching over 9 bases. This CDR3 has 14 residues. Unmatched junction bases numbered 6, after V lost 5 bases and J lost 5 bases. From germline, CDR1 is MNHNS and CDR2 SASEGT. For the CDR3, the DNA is TGTGCCAGCAGTCGGGGGACAGGGAGGGAGACCCAGTACTTC. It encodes CASSRGTGRETQYF.

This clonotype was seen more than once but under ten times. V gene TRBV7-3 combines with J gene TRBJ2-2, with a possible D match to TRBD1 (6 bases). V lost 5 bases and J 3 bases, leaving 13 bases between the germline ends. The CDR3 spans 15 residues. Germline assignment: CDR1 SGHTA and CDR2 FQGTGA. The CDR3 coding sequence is TGTGCCAGCAGCCACCTGAGGACAGACACCGGGGAGCTGTTTTTT. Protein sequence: CASSHLRTDTGELFF.

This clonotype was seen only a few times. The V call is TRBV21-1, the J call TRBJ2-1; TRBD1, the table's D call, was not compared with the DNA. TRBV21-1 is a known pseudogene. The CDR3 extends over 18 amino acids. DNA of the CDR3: TGTGCCAGCAGCTCAAAAGAATTAACGGGACAGGGAGTCAATGAGCAGTTCTTC. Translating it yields CASSSKELTGQGVNEQFF.

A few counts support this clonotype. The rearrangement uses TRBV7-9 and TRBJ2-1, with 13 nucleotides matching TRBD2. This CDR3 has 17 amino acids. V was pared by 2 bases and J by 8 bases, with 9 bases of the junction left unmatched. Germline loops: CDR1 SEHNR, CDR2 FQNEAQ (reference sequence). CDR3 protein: CASSLPPGLAGDYEQFF. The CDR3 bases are TGTGCCAGCAGCTTACCCCCTGGACTAGCGGGAGACTATGAGCAGTTCTTC. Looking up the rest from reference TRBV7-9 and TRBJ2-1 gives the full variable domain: DTGVSQNPRHKITKRGQNVTFRCDPISEHNRLYWYRQTLGQGPEFLTYFQNEAQLEKSRLLSDRFSAERPKGSFSTLEIQRTEQGDSAMYLCASSLPPGLAGDYEQFFGPGTRLTVL.

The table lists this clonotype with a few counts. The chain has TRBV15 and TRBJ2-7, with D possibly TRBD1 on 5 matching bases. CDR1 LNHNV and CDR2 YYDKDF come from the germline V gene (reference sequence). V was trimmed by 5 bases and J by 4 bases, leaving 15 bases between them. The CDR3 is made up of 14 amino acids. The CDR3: CATSPGQGLYEQYF. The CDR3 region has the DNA TGTGCCACCAGCCCAGGCCAGGGCTTGTACGAGCAGTACTTC.

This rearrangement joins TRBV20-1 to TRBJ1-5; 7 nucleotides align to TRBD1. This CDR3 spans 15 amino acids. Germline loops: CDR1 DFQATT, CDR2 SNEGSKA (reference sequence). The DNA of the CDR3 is TGCTGCGCTAGAGAAGGGGGCAGAGGGAATCAGCCCCAGCATTTT. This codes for CCAREGGRGNQPQHF.

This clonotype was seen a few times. CDR3 protein: CSARGTSGGSLPRSTDTQYF. CDR3 coding DNA: TGCAGTGCTAGAGGGACTAGCGGGGGTAGCTTGCCCCGTAGCACAGATACGCAGTATTTT. The chain recombines TRBV20-1 with TRBJ2-3; 13 bases fit TRBD2. CDR1 is DFQATT and CDR2 is SNEGSKA in the germline V gene (reference sequence). The CDR3 consists of 20 residues. Trimming cost V 1 base and J 0 bases; bases outside gene matches: 13.

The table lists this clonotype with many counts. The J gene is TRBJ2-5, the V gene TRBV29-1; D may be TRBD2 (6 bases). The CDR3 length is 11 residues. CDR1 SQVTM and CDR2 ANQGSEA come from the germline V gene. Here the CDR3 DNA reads TGCACCGTGGGGGGTGGAGAGACCCAGTACTTC. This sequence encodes CTVGGGETQYF.

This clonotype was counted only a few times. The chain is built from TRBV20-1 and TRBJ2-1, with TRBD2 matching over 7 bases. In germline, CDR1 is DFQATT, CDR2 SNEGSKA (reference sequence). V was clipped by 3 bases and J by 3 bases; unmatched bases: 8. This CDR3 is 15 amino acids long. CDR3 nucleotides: TGCAGTGCTAGTAGGCCAGCGGGGCTCTACAATGAGCAGTTCTTC. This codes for CSASRPAGLYNEQFF.

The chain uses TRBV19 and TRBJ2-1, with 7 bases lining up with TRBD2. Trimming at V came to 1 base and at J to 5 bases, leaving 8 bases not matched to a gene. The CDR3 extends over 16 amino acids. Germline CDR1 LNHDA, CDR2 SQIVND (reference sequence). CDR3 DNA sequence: TGTGCCAGTAGTATAGTGGGGGGGAACCAACACAATGAGCAGTTCTTC. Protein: CASSIVGGNQHNEQFF.

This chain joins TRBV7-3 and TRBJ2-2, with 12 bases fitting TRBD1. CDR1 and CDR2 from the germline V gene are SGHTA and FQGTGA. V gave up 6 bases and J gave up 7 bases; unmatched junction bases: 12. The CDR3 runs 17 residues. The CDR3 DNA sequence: TGTGCCAGCAGTCCCGCCGGGACAGGGGGCAGTATCGGGGAGCTGTTTTTT. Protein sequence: CASSPAGTGGSIGELFF.

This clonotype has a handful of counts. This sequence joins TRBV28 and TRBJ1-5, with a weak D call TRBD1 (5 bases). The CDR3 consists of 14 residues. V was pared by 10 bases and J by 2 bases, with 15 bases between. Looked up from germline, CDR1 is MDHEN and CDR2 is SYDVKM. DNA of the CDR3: TGTGCCACCGAGGGGACGGCGGGCAATCAGCCCCAGCATTTT. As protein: CATEGTAGNQPQHF.

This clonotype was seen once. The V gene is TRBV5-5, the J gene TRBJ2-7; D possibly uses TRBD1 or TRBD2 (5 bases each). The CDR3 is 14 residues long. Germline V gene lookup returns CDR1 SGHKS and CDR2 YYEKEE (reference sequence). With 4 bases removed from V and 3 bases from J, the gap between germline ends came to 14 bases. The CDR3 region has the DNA TGTGCCAGCAGCCCCGGGGACGCACACTACGAGCAGTACTTC. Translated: CASSPGDAHYEQYF.

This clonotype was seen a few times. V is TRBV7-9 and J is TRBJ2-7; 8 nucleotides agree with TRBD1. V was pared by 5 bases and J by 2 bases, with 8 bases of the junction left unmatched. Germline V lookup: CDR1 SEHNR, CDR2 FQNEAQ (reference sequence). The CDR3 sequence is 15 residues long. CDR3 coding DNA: TGTGCCAGCAGCCGCCGGGACAGGCACACCTACGAGCAGTACTTC. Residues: CASSRRDRHTYEQYF.

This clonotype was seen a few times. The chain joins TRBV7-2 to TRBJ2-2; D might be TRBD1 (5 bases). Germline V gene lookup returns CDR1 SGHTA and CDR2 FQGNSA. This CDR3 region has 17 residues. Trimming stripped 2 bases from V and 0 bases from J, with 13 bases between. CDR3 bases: TGTGCCAGCAGCTTAAAGGCCCTGACAGCGAACACCGGGGAGCTGTTTTTT. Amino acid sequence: CASSLKALTANTGELFF. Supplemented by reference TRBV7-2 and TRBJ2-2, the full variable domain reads GAGVSQSPSNKVTEKGKDVELRCDPISGHTALYWYRQSLGQGLEFLIYFQGNSAPDKSGLPSDRFSAERTGGSVSTLTIQRTQQEDSAVYLCASSLKALTANTGELFFGEGSRLTVL.

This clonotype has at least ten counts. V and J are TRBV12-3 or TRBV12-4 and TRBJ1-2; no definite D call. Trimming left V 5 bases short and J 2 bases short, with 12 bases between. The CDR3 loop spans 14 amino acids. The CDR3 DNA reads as TGTGCCAGCAGTGCCTCACTAGGAAACTATGGCTACACCTTC. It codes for CASSASLGNYGYTF.

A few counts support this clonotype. The CDR3 DNA reads TGCAGTGCTAGAGATCTCGTGAGTGGAGCGAGTCGCGAGCAGTACTTC. Its translation is CSARDLVSGASREQYF. V is TRBV20-1 and J is TRBJ2-7; D remains unclear. Trimming cost V 0 bases and J 6 bases, with 21 bases left between them. The length of the CDR3 is 16 residues. Germline lookup yields CDR1 DFQATT and CDR2 SNEGSKA (reference sequence).

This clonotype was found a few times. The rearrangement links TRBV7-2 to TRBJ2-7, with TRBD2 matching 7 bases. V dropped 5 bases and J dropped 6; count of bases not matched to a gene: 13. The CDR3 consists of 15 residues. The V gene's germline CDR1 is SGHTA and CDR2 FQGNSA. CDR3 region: CASSAPGRGWGEQYF. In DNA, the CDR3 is TGTGCCAGCAGCGCCCCCGGGCGGGGGTGGGGCGAGCAGTACTTC.

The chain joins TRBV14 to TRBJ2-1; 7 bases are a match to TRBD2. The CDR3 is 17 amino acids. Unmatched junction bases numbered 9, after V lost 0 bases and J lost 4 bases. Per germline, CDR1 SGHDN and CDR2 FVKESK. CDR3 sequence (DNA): TGTGCCAGCAGCCAAGATGAGGGAGGGGTCTTTTACAATGAGCAGTTCTTC. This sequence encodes CASSQDEGGVFYNEQFF.

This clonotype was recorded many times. CDR3 residues: CASRVGVGEQFF. CDR3 nucleotide sequence: TGTGCCAGCAGGGTAGGGGTTGGTGAGCAGTTCTTC. V usage is TRBV12-3 or TRBV12-4 and J usage is TRBJ2-1, with TRBD1 as a possible D gene (5 bases). V lost 6 bases and J 9 bases, leaving 12 bases between the germline ends. This CDR3 is built from 12 residues.

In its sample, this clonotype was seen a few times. CDR3 protein: CASSFDSGREEQFF. Written as DNA, the CDR3 is TGTGCCAGCAGCTTCGATAGCGGGAGGGAAGAGCAGTTCTTC. The rearrangement uses TRBV7-6 and TRBJ2-1, with 11 bases matching TRBD2. The germline gives CDR1 SGHVS, CDR2 FNYEAQ. The V gene end was trimmed by 3 bases and the J gene end by 10 bases; junction bases not matched to a gene: 5. The CDR3 consists of 14 residues.

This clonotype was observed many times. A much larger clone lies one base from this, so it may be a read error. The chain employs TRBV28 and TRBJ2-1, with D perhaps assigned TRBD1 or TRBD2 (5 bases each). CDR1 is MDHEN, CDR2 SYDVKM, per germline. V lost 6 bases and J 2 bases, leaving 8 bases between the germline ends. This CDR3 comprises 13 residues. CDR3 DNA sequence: TGTGCCAGCAGCAGGGACCCCTACAATGAGCAGTTCTTC. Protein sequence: CASSRDPYNEQFF. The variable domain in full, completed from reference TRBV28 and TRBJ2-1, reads DVKVTQSSRYLVKRTGEKVFLECVQDMDHENMFWYRQDPGLGLRLIYFSYDVKMKEKGDIPEGYSVSREKKERFSLILESASTNQTSMYLCASSRDPYNEQFFGPGTRLTVL.

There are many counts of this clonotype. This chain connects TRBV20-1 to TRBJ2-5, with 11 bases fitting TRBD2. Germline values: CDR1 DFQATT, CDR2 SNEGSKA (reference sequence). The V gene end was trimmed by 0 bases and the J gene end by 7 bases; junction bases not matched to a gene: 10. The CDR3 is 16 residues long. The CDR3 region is CSARDRLAGTRSTQYF. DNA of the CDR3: TGCAGTGCTAGAGATCGACTAGCGGGAACTCGTTCGACCCAGTACTTC.